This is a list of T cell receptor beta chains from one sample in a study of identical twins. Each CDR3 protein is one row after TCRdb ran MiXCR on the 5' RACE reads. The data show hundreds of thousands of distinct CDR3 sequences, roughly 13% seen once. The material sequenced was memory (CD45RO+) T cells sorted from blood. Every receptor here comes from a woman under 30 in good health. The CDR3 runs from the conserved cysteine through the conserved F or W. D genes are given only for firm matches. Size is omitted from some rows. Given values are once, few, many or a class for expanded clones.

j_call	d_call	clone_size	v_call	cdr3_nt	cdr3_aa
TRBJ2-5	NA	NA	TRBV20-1	TGCAGTGCTATCGACGGACTTGTCCCTGAGACCCAGTACTTC	CSAIDGLVPETQYF
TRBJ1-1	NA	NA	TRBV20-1	TGCAGTGCTAGAAGCGGGGGTCCGAACACTGAAGCTTTCTTT	CSARSGGPNTEAFF
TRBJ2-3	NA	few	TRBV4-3	TGCGCCAGCAGCCAGCAAGAGCACGGCACAGATACGCAGTATTTT	CASSQQEHGTDTQYF
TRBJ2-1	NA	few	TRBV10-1	TGCGCCAGCAGTGAATCAGTTAGTAATGAGCAGTTCTTC	CASSESVSNEQFF
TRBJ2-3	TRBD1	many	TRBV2	TGTGCCAGCAGACAGGGGGCTAGCACAGATACGCAGTATTTT	CASRQGASTDTQYF
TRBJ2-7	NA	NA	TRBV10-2	TGCGCCAGCAGCACGGGACCCCTTGGCGAGCAGTACTTC	CASSTGPLGEQYF
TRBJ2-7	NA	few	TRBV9	TGTGCCAGCACCCCCGCCGGAGCCTACGAGCAGTACTTC	CASTPAGAYEQYF
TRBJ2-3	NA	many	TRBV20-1	TGCAGTGCTAGGACTAGTACAGATACGCAGTATTTT	CSARTSTDTQYF
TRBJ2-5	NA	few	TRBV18	TGTGCCAGCTCACCACTTGAAGAGACCCAGTACTTC	CASSPLEETQYF
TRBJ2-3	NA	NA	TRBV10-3	TGTGCATCAGGGGTCACTAGCTTGCAGGATACGCAGTATTTT	CASGVTSLQDTQYF
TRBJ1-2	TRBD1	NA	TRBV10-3	TGTGCCATCAATGGACAGGGCGATTGGTATGGCTACACCTTC	CAINGQGDWYGYTF
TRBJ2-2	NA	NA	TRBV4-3	TGCGCCAGCAGCCAAGAGGGGGCGCTGGCCGGGGAGCTGTTTTTT	CASSQEGALAGELFF
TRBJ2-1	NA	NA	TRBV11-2	TGTGCCAGCAGCTTCGGCGGGGTCTACAATGAGCAGTTCTTC	CASSFGGVYNEQFF
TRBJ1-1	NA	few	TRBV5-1	TGCGCCAGCACCCCCGAAGGGAACACTGAAGCTTTCTTT	CASTPEGNTEAFF
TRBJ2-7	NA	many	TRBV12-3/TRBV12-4	TGTGCCAGCAGTTATTCAGGGCTCTACGAGCAGTACTTC	CASSYSGLYEQYF
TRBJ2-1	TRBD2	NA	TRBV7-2	TGTGCCAGCAGCTCCACTAGCGGGAGGATCCATGAGCAGTTCTTC	CASSSTSGRIHEQFF
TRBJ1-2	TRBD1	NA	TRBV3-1	TGTGCCAGCAGCCATAGGACAGGGGCCTATGGCTACACCTTC	CASSHRTGAYGYTF
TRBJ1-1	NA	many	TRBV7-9	TGTGCCAGCAGCTTAGGGGGCGCGAACACTGAAGCTTTCTTT	CASSLGGANTEAFF